A single sample gave rise to the 12 T cell receptor beta chains below, sequenced in a study of blood T cell repertoires in COVID-19. Assay used: immunoSEQ multiplex PCR; TCRdb lists only in-frame clones, some missing. The sample records 44,000 or so clones, approximately 86% being singletons. The material sequenced was peripheral blood. These receptor sequences come from a man older than 75 in a cohort sampled during active COVID-19.

The chain uses TRBV28 and TRBJ1-2; D is perhaps TRBD1 (6 bases). Trimming shortened V by 6 bases and J by 8 bases, and 16 bases separated the two germline ends. The CDR3 has 13 residues. Per germline, CDR1 MDHEN and CDR2 SYDVKM. CDR3 region: CASSLGGQRGYTF. In DNA form, the CDR3 reads TGTGCCAGCAGCTTGGGGGGGCAGAGGGGCTACACCTTC.

This clone appeared a few times. The V call is TRBV6-4, the J call TRBJ1-5; D is ambiguous. The CDR3 extends over 17 amino acids. Germline values: CDR1 MRHNA, CDR2 SNTAGT. Between the trimmed V and J ends, which lost 2 bases and 1 base, there was a span of 15 bases. The CDR3 DNA is TGTGCCAGCAGTGACGATTGGGCCTTGCGAAGCAATCAGCCCCAGCATTTT. This gives the protein CASSDDWALRSNQPQHF.

This clone was observed a single time. This chain links TRBV7-2 with TRBJ2-6; D may be TRBD1 (5 bases). V dropped 0 bases and J dropped 0 bases, with 9 bases sitting between them. The CDR3 runs 17 residues. CDR1 and CDR2 from the germline V gene are SGHTA and FQGNSA. For the CDR3, the DNA is TGTGCCAGCAGCTTAGCCCGGACAAACTCTGGGGCCAACGTCCTGACTTTC. It is translated as CASSLARTNSGANVLTF.

The gene calls are TRBV3-1 (or the pseudogene TRBV3-2) and TRBJ2-3; 10 bases align to TRBD2. Germline V gene lookup returns CDR1 LGHDT and CDR2 YNNKEL (reference sequence). V lost 4 bases and J lost 7; bases outside the gene matches: 14. CDR3 size: 17 residues. CDR3 in DNA: TGTGCCAGCAGCCCTACCTCCGCGGCTAGCGGGAGATATACGCAGTATTTT. It encodes CASSPTSAASGRYTQYF.

V gene TRBV28 combines with J gene TRBJ1-5, with D possibly TRBD1 on 5 matching bases. This CDR3 region has 15 residues. V gave up 6 bases and J gave up 0 bases, with 12 bases separating them. Germline CDR1 MDHEN, CDR2 SYDVKM. CDR3 DNA: TGTGCCAGCAGGCCTCAGGGCCTTAGCAATCAGCCCCAGCATTTT. This codes for CASRPQGLSNQPQHF.

The CDR3 region is CASSLGQPNYGYTF. The DNA for the CDR3 is TGCGCCAGCAGCTTGGGACAGCCTAACTATGGCTACACCTTC. The chain links TRBV5-1 to TRBJ1-2; a weak D match, TRBD1 (5 bases). The CDR3 covers 14 residues. The V end was cut by 0 bases, the J end by 0 bases, with 6 bases between. In germline, CDR1 is SGHRS, CDR2 YFSETQ.

This CDR3 reads CASSQGQGAAYGTQYF. CDR3 bases: TGCGCCAGCAGCCAGGGACAGGGGGCGGCTTATGGGACCCAGTACTTC. J is TRBJ2-5 and V is TRBV5-1; the match to TRBD1 covers 12 bases. V was clipped by 4 bases and J by 7 bases; unmatched bases: 11. Germline assignment: CDR1 SGHRS and CDR2 YFSETQ. The CDR3 length is 16 residues. The complete variable domain, with remaining parts taken from reference TRBV5-1 and TRBJ2-5, reads KAGVTQTPRYLIKTRGQQVTLSCSPISGHRSVSWYQQTPGQGLQFLFEYFSETQRNKGNFPGRFSGRQFSNSRSEMNVSTLELGDSALYLCASSQGQGAAYGTQYFGPGTRLLVL.

This clone was detected once. The DNA for the CDR3 is TGTGCCAGCAGCTTGAGGGTCCGGGACTATGGCTACACCTTC. This gives the protein CASSLRVRDYGYTF. The rearrangement uses TRBV7-2 and TRBJ1-2; D gene uncertain. V shed 3 bases and J shed 3 bases, with 11 bases lying between them. There are 14 residues in the CDR3. Germline V gene lookup returns CDR1 SGHTA and CDR2 FQGNSA.

In its sample, this clone ranks as medium-sized. An end of the junction differs from the germline gene, which may be a read error. The gene calls are TRBV7-8 and TRBJ2-1; 12 bases align to TRBD2. The CDR3 spans 15 residues. The germline V gene encodes CDR1 SGHVS and CDR2 FQNEAQ. DNA for the CDR3: TGTGCCAGCAGCCTAGCGGGGGGGCACGGGAATGAGCAGTTCTTC. Protein sequence: CASSLAGGHGNEQFF.

The V and J genes are TRBV7-3 and TRBJ1-4; D unclear. Germline CDR1 reads SGHTA; CDR2 reads FQGTGA. The CDR3 contains 16 residues. The V and J ends lost 2 bases and 0 bases respectively, with 10 bases between them. The CDR3: CASSLYQRSTNEKLFF. The DNA for the CDR3 is TGTGCCAGCAGCTTATACCAACGGTCAACTAATGAAAAACTGTTTTTT.

The chain links TRBV4-1 to TRBJ2-3; 14 nucleotides match TRBD2. There are 15 residues in the CDR3. The V segment lost 4 bases and the J segment 9 bases; nucleotides outside the gene matches: 6. CDR1 MGHRA and CDR2 YSYEKL come from the germline V gene. This chain's CDR3 is CASSRGLAGVGTQYF. DNA of the CDR3: TGCGCCAGCAGCCGGGGACTAGCGGGGGTGGGGACGCAGTATTTT.

This chain uses TRBV19 with TRBJ1-5; D remains unclear. Germline lookup yields CDR1 LNHDA and CDR2 SQIVND (reference sequence). The CDR3 extends over 15 amino acids. The V gene lost 6 bases and the J gene lost 0 bases, with 12 bases spanning the gap. The CDR3 DNA is TGTGCCAGTAGCTCGGCAAGACTTAGCAATCAGCCCCAGCATTTT. Protein: CASSSARLSNQPQHF. Complete variable domain (other parts from reference TRBV19 and TRBJ1-5): DGGITQSPKYLFRKEGQNVTLSCEQNLNHDAMYWYRQDPGQGLRLIYYSQIVNDFQKGDIAEGYSVSREKKESFPLTVTSAQKNPTAFYLCASSSARLSNQPQHFGDGTRLSIL.